What follows is one T cell receptor beta chain and its context. The antigen is unknown. The protocol was immunoSEQ multiplex PCR, while the TCRdb copy is restricted to in-frame clones and leaves out a portion. Among about 60,000 clones, 90% to 95% were seen once, and the ten largest hold roughly 4.1%. Patients had blood sampled at baseline and again on cycle 4 day 1 and cycle 7 day 1. The data stem from a study of OX40 agonist ivuxolimab in advanced cancers. Study information: Among those enrolled, mean age was about 58 years (range roughly 20 to 85) and over 70% were male. Partial response was recorded in three patients: one hepatocellular carcinoma and two cutaneous melanoma cases.

Germline V lookup: CDR1 LGHNA, CDR2 YSLEER. Trimming cost V 0 bases and J 6 bases; bases outside gene matches: 7. The CDR3 is made up of 16 amino acids. Study-level findings and limits: Expanded peripheral T cell antigen specificity was not determined.

The V gene is TRBV4-3, the J gene TRBJ2-2; 7 bases match TRBD1. The sequence was collected from an adult with an advanced solid tumor such as melanoma, head and neck, liver or kidney cancer. The sequences come from CD4+ or CD8+ T cells sorted from blood, collected in a trial of the OX40 agonist ivuxolimab. This CDR3 is CASSQDSDRVAGELFF. DNA for the CDR3: TGCGCCAGCAGCCAAGACTCCGACAGGGTCGCCGGGGAGCTGTTTTTT.